This note documents a single T cell receptor (beta chain) sequence. The antigen is unknown. Germline CDR1 DFQATT, CDR2 SNEGSKA (reference sequence). The CDR3 runs to 12 residues. With 0 bases removed from V and 8 bases from J, the gap between germline ends came to 10 bases. The sample originates from a study of T cells in Graves' hyperthyroidism and ophthalmopathy. Study context: Peripheral blood collection took place at initial diagnosis, before any treatment. Whole-study findings and limits: Peripheral blood also featured most of the thyroid clonotypes expanded above 0.001.

It was considered stable Graves' hyperthyroidism when ophthalmopathy did not progress within 18 months. Fresh peripheral blood, 8 to 10 ml, was the source of the PBMCs. Amplified TCR beta CDR3 regions derived from RNA transcripts. Researchers ran a first-round RT-PCR on the TCR CDR3 using the HTBI primer set. One entry per CDR3 protein, called by TCRdb with MiXCR from the multiplex PCR reads. Among around 400,000 distinct CDR3 sequences, roughly 25% were seen once, and the ten largest hold roughly 80%. V is TRBV20-1 and J is TRBJ1-2, with D unclear. The sequenced sample consisted of blood. The sequence derives from a man aged 45-60 years with Graves' hyperthyroidism. CDR3 DNA: TGCAGTGCTAGAGATTCAGGAGACGGCTACACCTTC. Translation gives CSARDSGDGYTF.